What follows are 29 T cell receptor beta chains derived from one specimen sequenced in a study of OX40 agonist ivuxolimab in advanced cancers. Method: immunoSEQ multiplex PCR; TCRdb's copy keeps in-frame clones and lacks some. The table includes 52,000 or so clones, roughly 84% detected once. This specimen was CD4+ or CD8+ T cells sorted from blood, taken in a trial of the OX40 agonist ivuxolimab. Receptor source: an adult with an advanced solid tumor such as melanoma, head and neck, liver or kidney cancer.

V gene TRBV9 combines with J gene TRBJ1-4; TRBD1 aligns across 9 bases. Germline CDR1 is SGDLS and CDR2 is YYNGEE. V dropped 3 bases and J dropped 0; count of bases not matched to a gene: 12. CDR3 length equals 19 residues. The CDR3: CASSAKDRGTFSTNEKLFF. DNA of the CDR3: TGTGCCAGCAGCGCCAAGGACAGGGGTACATTCTCAACTAATGAAAAACTGTTTTTT.

This chain uses TRBV6-6 with TRBJ2-7, with TRBD1 as a possible D gene (6 bases). The CDR3 has 15 residues. Per germline, CDR1 MNHNY and CDR2 SVGAGI (reference sequence). Between the trimmed V and J ends, which lost 6 bases and 0 bases, there was a span of 15 bases. CDR3 sequence: CASSPRGSGSYEQYF. Written as DNA, the CDR3 is TGTGCCAGCAGCCCTAGGGGGTCGGGCTCCTACGAGCAGTACTTC.

The V gene is TRBV15, the J gene TRBJ2-5; the match to TRBD2 covers 10 bases. Trimming at V came to 1 base and at J to 4 bases, leaving 6 bases not matched to a gene. CDR1 LNHNV and CDR2 YYDKDF come from the germline V gene (reference sequence). The CDR3 totals 16 residues. The CDR3 here is CATSRAASGGLETQYF. The CDR3, as DNA: TGTGCCACCAGCAGAGCGGCTAGCGGGGGCCTAGAGACCCAGTACTTC.

This chain joins TRBV2 and TRBJ2-7; 9 bases fit TRBD1. Germline V gives CDR1 SNHLY, CDR2 FYNNEI. The CDR3 is 15 residues long. Trimming cost V 6 bases and J 3 bases; bases outside gene matches: 9. The chain's CDR3 is CASRYLGTGNYEQYF. In nucleotides, the CDR3 is TGTGCCAGCAGGTATTTGGGGACAGGGAACTACGAGCAGTACTTC.

By frequency in the sample, this clone is medium-sized. The chain is built from TRBV28 and TRBJ2-7, with 8 nucleotides matching TRBD1. The CDR3 is made up of 15 amino acids. With 3 bases clipped from V and 4 bases from J, the junction kept 8 bases outside the gene matches. Looked up from germline, CDR1 is MDHEN and CDR2 is SYDVKM. For the CDR3, the DNA is TGTGCCAGCAGTTTGTACCGACAGGGGATTTACGAGCAGTACTTC. The encoded protein is CASSLYRQGIYEQYF.

The chain recombines TRBV27 with TRBJ2-5; 9 nucleotides align to TRBD2. The assigned J gene may be wrong: the sequence end matches TRBJ2-7 better. Germline CDR1 MNHEY, CDR2 SMNVEV (reference sequence). This CDR3 has 17 residues. CDR3 nucleotides: TGTGCCAGCAGCCCAGAGGAGGTAGCGGGAGTCTCCTACGAGCAGTACTTC. Protein: CASSPEEVAGVSYEQYF.

The chain couples TRBV30 to TRBJ1-1; D is ambiguous. This CDR3 comprises 12 residues. The germline gives CDR1 GTSNPN, CDR2 SVGIG (reference sequence). The V gene lost 0 bases and the J gene lost 6 bases, with 8 bases spanning the gap. The CDR3 nucleotides are TGTGCCTGGAGTGTAGGGCGGCCTGAAGCTTTCTTT. This sequence encodes CAWSVGRPEAFF.

This sequence joins TRBV19 and TRBJ1-1; a weak D match, TRBD1 (6 bases). V lost 7 bases, J lost 4 bases, and 16 bases lay in between. Per the germline V gene, CDR1 is LNHDA and CDR2 is SQIVND (reference sequence). The CDR3 is 14 residues long. Here the CDR3 reads CASIGTTAGTEAFF. The DNA for the CDR3 is TGTGCCAGTATTGGGACAACTGCTGGCACTGAAGCTTTCTTT.

CDR3: CASSYPQGTGNTIYF. The CDR3 DNA follows: TGTGCCAGCAGCTATCCGCAGGGGACTGGAAACACCATATATTTT. V usage is TRBV7-9 and J usage is TRBJ1-3; tentative D call: TRBD1 (6 bases). Looked up from germline, CDR1 is SEHNR and CDR2 is FQNEAQ (reference sequence). The CDR3 totals 15 residues. V was cut by 4 bases and J by 2 bases, with 12 bases left in between.

The chain is built from TRBV18 and TRBJ1-6, with unresolved D. This CDR3 spans 14 amino acids. Trimming removed 1 base from V and 3 bases from J, with 4 bases in between. Germline assignment: CDR1 KGHSH and CDR2 LQKENI. CDR3 protein: CASSPQDYNSPLHF. The CDR3 nucleotides are TGTGCCAGCTCACCACAGGACTATAATTCACCCCTCCACTTT.

The chain employs TRBV5-4 and TRBJ2-5; 8 bases line up with TRBD1. V lost 0 bases and J lost 4; bases outside the gene matches: 5. This CDR3 comprises 15 residues. The germline V gene has CDR1 SGHNT and CDR2 YYREEE (reference sequence). CDR3 sequence reads: CASSLVQGARETQYF. CDR3 in DNA: TGTGCCAGCAGCTTGGTCCAGGGGGCTAGAGAGACCCAGTACTTC.

The chain recombines TRBV11-2 with TRBJ2-5, with 13 bases lining up with TRBD2. This CDR3 region has 15 residues. CDR1 is SGHAT, CDR2 FQNNGV, per germline. With V trimmed by 4 bases and J by 3 bases, 2 bases remained unmatched. CDR3 DNA: TGTGCCAGCAGCTGGACTAGCGGGGGCAAAGAGACCCAGTACTTC. The encoded protein is CASSWTSGGKETQYF.

The J gene is TRBJ1-6, the V gene TRBV19; D not resolved. From germline, CDR1 is LNHDA and CDR2 SQIVND (reference sequence). Between the trimmed V and J ends, which lost 5 bases and 0 bases, there was a span of 11 bases. The CDR3 length is 16 residues. In nucleotides, the CDR3 is TGTGCCAGTAGTCACGGACCGAGCTCCTATAATTCACCCCTCCACTTT. This encodes CASSHGPSSYNSPLHF.

The J gene is TRBJ1-2, the V gene TRBV19; perhaps TRBD1 as D (6 bases). This CDR3 contains 14 residues. The germline V and J ends were trimmed by 3 bases and 1 base, with 9 bases remaining between them. Germline V gives CDR1 LNHDA, CDR2 SQIVND (reference sequence). Here the CDR3 reads CASSITGSNYGYTF. The CDR3 coding sequence is TGTGCCAGTAGTATTACAGGGAGTAACTATGGCTACACCTTC.

The rearrangement uses TRBV18 and TRBJ1-5; no reliable D call. This CDR3 has 15 residues. Trimming cost V 3 bases and J 2 bases, with 11 bases left between them. Germline V lookup: CDR1 KGHSH, CDR2 LQKENI. For the CDR3, the DNA is TGTGCCAGCTCACCGTCGATCGCCGGCAATCAGCCCCAGCATTTT. It encodes CASSPSIAGNQPQHF.

This clone was detected only once. V usage is TRBV2 and J usage is TRBJ2-1; 13 bases are a match to TRBD2. The germline gives CDR1 SNHLY, CDR2 FYNNEI. CDR3 length equals 15 residues. The J segment lost 9 bases and the V segment lost 3 bases, leaving 5 bases of the junction unmatched. The CDR3 DNA reads as TGTGCCAGCAGTGAGACTAGCGGGGGGAGGAGTGAGCAGTTCTTC. Residues: CASSETSGGRSEQFF.

By proportion, this clone is medium-sized. This chain joins TRBV5-1 and TRBJ1-6, with D possibly being TRBD1 (5 bases). The V end was cut by 6 bases, the J end by 7 bases, with 11 bases between. The length of the CDR3 is 13 residues. Germline assignment: CDR1 SGHRS and CDR2 YFSETQ. The CDR3 loop is CASTGTVNSPLHF. CDR3 nucleotides: TGCGCCAGCACGGGGACTGTCAATTCACCCCTCCACTTT.

CDR3 sequence (DNA): TGTGCCTGGTCGGTTGCTAACTATGGCTACACCTTC. Amino acids: CAWSVANYGYTF. The V call is TRBV30, the J call TRBJ1-2, with D uncertain. Trimming removed 5 bases from V and 0 bases from J, with 7 bases in between. The CDR3 sequence is 12 residues long. CDR1 GTSNPN and CDR2 SVGIG come from the germline V gene (reference sequence). Complete variable domain (other parts from reference TRBV30 and TRBJ1-2): SQTIHQWPATLVQPVGSPLSLECTVEGTSNPNLYWYRQAAGRGLQLLFYSVGIGQISSEVPQNLSASRPQDRQFILSSKKLLLSDSGFYLCAWSVANYGYTFGSGTRLTVV.

This clone was seen only once. This chain links TRBV7-8 with TRBJ2-2, with D tentatively TRBD2 (6 bases). This CDR3 is built from 16 residues. CDR1 and CDR2 (germline): SGHVS, FQNEAQ. V was shortened by 0 bases and J by 3 bases, with 11 bases between the two germline ends. DNA for the CDR3: TGTGCCAGCAGCTTAGCGGGGGGAATCGACACCGGGGAGCTGTTTTTT. Amino acid sequence: CASSLAGGIDTGELFF.

Only one count was recorded for this clone. The rearrangement links TRBV7-2 to TRBJ1-2; D ambiguous. The V gene lost 1 base and the J gene lost 7 bases, with 13 bases spanning the gap. This CDR3 has 14 residues. The germline V gene has CDR1 SGHTA and CDR2 FQGNSA. The CDR3 spells CASSLELGRTGYTF. DNA for the CDR3: TGTGCCAGCAGCTTAGAGCTGGGGAGGACTGGCTACACCTTC.

V usage is TRBV7-2 and J usage is TRBJ2-7; TRBD2 aligns across 7 bases. The V segment lost 2 bases and the J segment 7 bases; nucleotides outside the gene matches: 5. The CDR3 covers 13 residues. Germline CDR1 is SGHTA and CDR2 is FQGNSA. Here the CDR3 reads CASSLFREGEQYF. CDR3 coding DNA: TGTGCCAGCAGCTTATTCAGGGAGGGGGAGCAGTACTTC.

The gene calls are TRBV11-3 and TRBJ1-1; D is perhaps TRBD1 (5 bases). The V and J ends lost 4 bases and 4 bases respectively, with 10 bases between them. The CDR3 contains 13 residues. Per germline, CDR1 SGHNT and CDR2 YENEEA. CDR3 sequence (DNA): TGTGCCAGCAGCTCCGGGACGTTCACTGAAGCTTTCTTT. Amino acids: CASSSGTFTEAFF.

V and J are TRBV29-1 and TRBJ2-7; 9 bases fit TRBD1. J was trimmed by 5 bases and V by 1 base; bases with no gene match: 9. CDR3 length: 15 residues. Germline lookup yields CDR1 SQVTM and CDR2 ANQGSEA. CDR3: CSVEGPGQGVHEQYF. The CDR3 DNA is TGCAGCGTTGAAGGACCGGGACAGGGTGTCCACGAGCAGTACTTC.

The chain couples TRBV7-9 to TRBJ2-1; 9 nucleotides line up with TRBD2. The germline V gene encodes CDR1 SEHNR and CDR2 FQNEAQ (reference sequence). The CDR3 sequence is 14 residues long. The V segment lost 8 bases and the J segment 9 bases; nucleotides outside the gene matches: 11. The CDR3 loop is CASDERAGGTEQFF. In DNA, the CDR3 is TGTGCCAGCGATGAAAGGGCGGGAGGGACTGAGCAGTTCTTC.

CDR3 sequence (DNA): TGTGCCAGTAGTCTGGACAGGGGGAACACTGAAGCTTTCTTT. Translated: CASSLDRGNTEAFF. The chain is built from TRBV19 and TRBJ1-1; 9 nucleotides line up with TRBD1. J lost 1 base, V lost 5 bases, and 2 bases had no gene match. The germline V gene has CDR1 LNHDA and CDR2 SQIVND (reference sequence). This CDR3 is 14 amino acids long.

The V gene is TRBV6-6, the J gene TRBJ1-1, with D possibly being TRBD1 (5 bases). Trimming removed 7 bases at V and 1 base at J, with 10 bases between. The CDR3 has 13 amino acids. Germline CDR1 reads MNHNY; CDR2 reads SVGAGI (reference sequence). CDR3 DNA: TGTGCCAGCACCCCAGGACAGAACACTGAAGCTTTCTTT. Its translation: CASTPGQNTEAFF.

The table lists this clone with a few counts. CDR3: CSVEDYQGLGTEAFF. Written as DNA, the CDR3 is TGCAGCGTTGAAGATTATCAGGGGTTGGGCACTGAAGCTTTCTTT. This chain links TRBV29-1 with TRBJ1-1, with D perhaps TRBD1 (6 bases). V dropped 0 bases and J dropped 4 bases, with 15 bases sitting between them. Germline-derived CDR1 and CDR2 are SQVTM and ANQGSEA. This CDR3 is built from 15 residues. Full variable domain (rest looked up from reference TRBV29-1 and TRBJ1-1): SAVISQKPSRDICQRGTSLTIQCQVDSQVTMMFWYRQQPGQSLTLIATANQGSEATYESGFVIDKFPISRPNLTFSTLTVSNMSPEDSSIYLCSVEDYQGLGTEAFFGQGTRLTVV.

The rearrangement links TRBV6-1 to TRBJ1-1, with D perhaps TRBD1 (6 bases). V lost 3 bases and J lost 0, with 11 bases in between. The CDR3 sequence is 15 residues long. Germline-derived CDR1 and CDR2 are MNHNS and SASEGT. The CDR3 reads CASSDPGDMNTEAFF. Written as DNA, the CDR3 is TGTGCCAGCAGTGATCCAGGGGATATGAACACTGAAGCTTTCTTT.

The chain has TRBV2 and TRBJ2-7; 8 bases agree with TRBD1. V shed 3 bases, J shed 4 bases, and the junction held 5 bases outside the gene matches. The length of the CDR3 is 14 residues. The germline V gene has CDR1 SNHLY and CDR2 FYNNEI. CDR3 loop: CASSEWQGAYEQYF. Written as DNA, the CDR3 is TGTGCCAGCAGTGAGTGGCAGGGGGCTTACGAGCAGTACTTC.